This T cell receptor (beta chain) appears in the sequencing data of a study of OX40 agonist ivuxolimab in advanced cancers. Worth noting for this clone: Antigen specificity is unknown.

General study points: Compared with CD4+, CD8+ T cells on average had more expanded clones. Clonal expansion was seen in CD4+ and CD8+ blood T cells by week 6 at 0.1 to 3.0 mg/kg.

The CDR3 loop spans 14 amino acids. CDR1 and CDR2 (germline): SQVTM, ANQGSEA. V gave up 5 bases and J gave up 7 bases, with 20 bases separating them. The assay was immunoSEQ multiplex PCR, and TCRdb's table has in-frame clones only and misses some. The sample lists under 50,000 clones, 92% occurring once. Specimen: CD4+ or CD8+ T cells sorted from blood, collected in a trial of the OX40 agonist ivuxolimab. This TCR was sampled from an adult with an advanced solid tumor such as melanoma, head and neck, liver or kidney cancer. This chain joins TRBV29-1 and TRBJ1-2; maybe TRBD1 (5 bases). The CDR3 DNA follows: TGCAGCGTTCTGTCCCCGGGGCGCCTAGGTGGCTACACCTTC. Translated: CSVLSPGRLGGYTF.